This T cell receptor beta chain was sequenced for a study of persistence of HIV-infected CD4 T cells. Study in general: The sample holds CD4+ T cells responsive to CMV or HIV-1 Gag.

An overlapping HIV-1 Gag peptide pool stimulated these cells at about 0.91 ug/peptide/mL. Memory cells lacking CD40L and CD69 with high CD45RO were sorted. Inclusion required CMV-positive serology and CD4+ counts above 400 cells/uL. Concerning this clone itself: Its antigen is not identified.

The immunoSEQ assay was version 4, run in survey mode. TCRdb keeps only in-frame clones here, not all; method: immunoSEQ multiplex PCR. This sample has 38,000 or so clones, with about 83% found just once. V shed 6 bases and J 6 bases; nucleotides not matched to a gene: 9. The CDR3 is 15 residues long. Germline assignment: CDR1 SEHNR and CDR2 FQNEAQ (reference sequence). The gene calls are TRBV7-9 and TRBJ1-1; 11 nucleotides match TRBD1. The clonotype originates from an adult with HIV. The donor label of this sample is uncertain. Material: cultured CD4+ T cells from PBMCs, obtained from a patient who received antiretroviral therapy. The CDR3 loop reads CASRPTVGQGAEAFF. The CDR3 DNA reads as TGTGCCAGCAGACCCACCGTGGGACAGGGGGCTGAAGCTTTCTTT.